This TCR beta chain was sequenced for a study of shared clonotypes between healthy human individuals. Background on the study: Each donor's CD4 naive and CD4 memory cells filled three plates apiece, CD8 naive two, and CD8 memory one. Study outcomes and limitations: Relative to their counterparts shared across all four donors, non-shared clonotypes exhibited diminished generation probabilities.

After removal of 8 bases from V and 2 bases from J, the junction contained 10 bases not matched to a gene. Germline CDR1 SGHAT, CDR2 FQNNGV. The CDR3 runs to 15 residues. In the original workflow: For the immunoSEQ data, sequences were junction-only without quality scores, so filtering differed. Produced via immunoSEQ multiplex PCR; TCRdb's table is partial and in-frame only. Clonal size and the V and J genes are those of that table, whereas D and trimming came from the DNA. Of approximately 1,500,000 clones in the sample, 95% to 99% are singletons; the top ten hold approximately 0.45%. With respect to this clone: The antigen remains unidentified.

The rearrangement uses TRBV11-2 and TRBJ1-2, with 8 bases matching TRBD1. The sequence was collected from a man aged 25 to 40 in good health. The specimen sequenced was naive CD4+ T cells sorted from blood. Regarding subset: CD45RA+ positively selected. The CDR3 loop is CASRIAYRGNYGYTF. As DNA, the CDR3 is TGTGCCAGCCGTATCGCATACAGGGGGAACTATGGCTACACCTTC.